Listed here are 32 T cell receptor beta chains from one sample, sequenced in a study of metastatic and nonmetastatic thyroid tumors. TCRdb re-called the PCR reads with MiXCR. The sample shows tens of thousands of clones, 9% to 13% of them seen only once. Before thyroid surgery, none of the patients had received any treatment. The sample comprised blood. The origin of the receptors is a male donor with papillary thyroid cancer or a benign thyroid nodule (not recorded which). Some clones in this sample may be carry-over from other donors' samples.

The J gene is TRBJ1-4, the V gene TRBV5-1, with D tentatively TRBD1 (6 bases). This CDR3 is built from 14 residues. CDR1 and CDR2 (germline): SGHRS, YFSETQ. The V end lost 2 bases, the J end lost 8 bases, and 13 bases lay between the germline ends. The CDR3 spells CASSLRKGEEKLFF. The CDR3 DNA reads TGCGCCAGCAGCTTACGAAAGGGGGAGGAAAAACTGTTTTTT.

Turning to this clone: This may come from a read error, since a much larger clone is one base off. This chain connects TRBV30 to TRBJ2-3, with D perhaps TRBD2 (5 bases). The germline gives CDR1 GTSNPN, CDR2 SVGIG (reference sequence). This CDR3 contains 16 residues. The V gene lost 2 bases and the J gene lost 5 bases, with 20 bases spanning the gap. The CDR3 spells CAWSLTVRAGKDTQYF. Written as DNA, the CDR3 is TGTGCCTGGAGTTTAACTGTGAGGGCCGGAAAAGATACGCAGTATTTT.

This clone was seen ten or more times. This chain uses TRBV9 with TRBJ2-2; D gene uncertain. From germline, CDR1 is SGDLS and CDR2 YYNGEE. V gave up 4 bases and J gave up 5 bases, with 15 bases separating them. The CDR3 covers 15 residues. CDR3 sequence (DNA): TGTGCCAGCAGCCCTAAGCCGACGGAAACCGGGGAGCTGTTTTTT. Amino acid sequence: CASSPKPTETGELFF.

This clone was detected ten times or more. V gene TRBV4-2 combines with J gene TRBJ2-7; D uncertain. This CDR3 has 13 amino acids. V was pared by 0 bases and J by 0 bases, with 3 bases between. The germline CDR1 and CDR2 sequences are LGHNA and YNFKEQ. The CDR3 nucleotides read TGTGCCAGCAGCCAAGATTTCTCCTACGAGCAGTACTTC. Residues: CASSQDFSYEQYF.

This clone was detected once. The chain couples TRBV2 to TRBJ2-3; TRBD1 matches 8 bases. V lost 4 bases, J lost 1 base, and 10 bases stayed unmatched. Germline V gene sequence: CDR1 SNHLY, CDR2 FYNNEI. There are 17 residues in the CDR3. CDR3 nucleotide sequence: TGTGCCAGCAGTGCCGGGCCGCCGGGACAGGGCACAGATACGCAGTATTTT. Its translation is CASSAGPPGQGTDTQYF. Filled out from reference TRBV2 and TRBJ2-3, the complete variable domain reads EPEVTQTPSHQVTQMGQEVILRCVPISNHLYFYWYRQILGQKVEFLVSFYNNEISEKSEIFDDQFSVERPDGSNFTLKIRSTKLEDSAMYFCASSAGPPGQGTDTQYFGPGTRLTVL.

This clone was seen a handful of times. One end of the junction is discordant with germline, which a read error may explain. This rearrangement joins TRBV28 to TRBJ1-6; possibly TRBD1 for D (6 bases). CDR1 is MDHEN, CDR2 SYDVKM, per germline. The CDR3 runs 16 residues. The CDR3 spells CASSQGRGCYNSPLHF. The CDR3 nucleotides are TGTGCCAGCAGCCAGGGCAGGGGATGTTATAATTCACCCCTCCACTTC. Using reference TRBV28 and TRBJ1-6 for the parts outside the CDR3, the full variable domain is DVKVTQSSRYLVKRTGEKVFLECVQDMDHENMFWYRQDPGLGLRLIYFSYDVKMKEKGDIPEGYSVSREKKERFSLILESASTNQTSMYLCASSQGRGCYNSPLHFGNGTRLTVT.

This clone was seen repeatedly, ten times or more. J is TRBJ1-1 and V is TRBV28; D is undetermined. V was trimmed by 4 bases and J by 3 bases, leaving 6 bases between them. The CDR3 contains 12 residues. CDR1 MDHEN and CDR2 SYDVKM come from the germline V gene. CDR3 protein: CASSSRYTEAFF. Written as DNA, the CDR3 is TGTGCCAGCAGTTCCCGATACACTGAAGCTTTCTTT.

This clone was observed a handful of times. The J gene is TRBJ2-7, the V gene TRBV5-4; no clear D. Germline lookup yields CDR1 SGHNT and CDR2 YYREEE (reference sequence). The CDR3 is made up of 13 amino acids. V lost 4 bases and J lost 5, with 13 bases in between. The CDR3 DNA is TGTGCCAGCAGCCCGCCGCAGGCCCACGAGCAGTACTTC. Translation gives CASSPPQAHEQYF.

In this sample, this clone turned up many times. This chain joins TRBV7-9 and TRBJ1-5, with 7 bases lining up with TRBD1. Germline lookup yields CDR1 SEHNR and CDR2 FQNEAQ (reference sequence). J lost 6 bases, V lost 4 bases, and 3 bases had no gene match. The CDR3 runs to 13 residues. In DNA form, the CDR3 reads TGTGCCAGCAGCTCTCAGGGGGGTCAGCCCCAGCATTTT. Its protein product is CASSSQGGQPQHF.

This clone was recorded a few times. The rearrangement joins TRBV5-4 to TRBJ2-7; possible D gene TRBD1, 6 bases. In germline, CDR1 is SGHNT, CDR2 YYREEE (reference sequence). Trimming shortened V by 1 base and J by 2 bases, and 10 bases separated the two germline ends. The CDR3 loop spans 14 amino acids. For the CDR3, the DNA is TGTGCCAGCAGCTTGCGGCAGGGGCCCTACGAGCAGTACTTC. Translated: CASSLRQGPYEQYF.

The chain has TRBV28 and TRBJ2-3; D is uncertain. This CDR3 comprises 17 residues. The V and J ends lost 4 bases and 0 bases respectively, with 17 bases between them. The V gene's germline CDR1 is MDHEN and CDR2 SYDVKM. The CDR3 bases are TGTGCCAGCAGTTCCTCCTTGTACGCACCTAGCACAGATACGCAGTATTTT. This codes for CASSSSLYAPSTDTQYF. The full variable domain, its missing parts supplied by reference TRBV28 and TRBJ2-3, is DVKVTQSSRYLVKRTGEKVFLECVQDMDHENMFWYRQDPGLGLRLIYFSYDVKMKEKGDIPEGYSVSREKKERFSLILESASTNQTSMYLCASSSSLYAPSTDTQYFGPGTRLTVL.

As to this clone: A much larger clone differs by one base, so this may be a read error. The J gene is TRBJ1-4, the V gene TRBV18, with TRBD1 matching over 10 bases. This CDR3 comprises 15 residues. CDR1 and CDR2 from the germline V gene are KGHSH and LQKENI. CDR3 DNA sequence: TGTTCCAGCTCACCACCCGGGACAGGGGCCCCGAAACTGTTTTTT. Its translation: CSSSPPGTGAPKLFF.

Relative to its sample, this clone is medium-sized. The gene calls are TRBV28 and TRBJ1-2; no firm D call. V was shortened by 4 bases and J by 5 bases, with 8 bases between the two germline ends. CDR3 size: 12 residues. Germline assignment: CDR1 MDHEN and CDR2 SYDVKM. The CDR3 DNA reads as TGTGCCAGCAGTTCAGCCGGTTATGGCTACACCTTC. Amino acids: CASSSAGYGYTF.

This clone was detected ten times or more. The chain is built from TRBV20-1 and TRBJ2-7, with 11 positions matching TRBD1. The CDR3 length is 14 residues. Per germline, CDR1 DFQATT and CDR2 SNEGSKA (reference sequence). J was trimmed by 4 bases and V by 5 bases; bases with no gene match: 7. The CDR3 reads CSASLRDRGYEQYF. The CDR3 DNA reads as TGCAGTGCTTCCCTCCGGGACAGGGGGTACGAGCAGTACTTC.

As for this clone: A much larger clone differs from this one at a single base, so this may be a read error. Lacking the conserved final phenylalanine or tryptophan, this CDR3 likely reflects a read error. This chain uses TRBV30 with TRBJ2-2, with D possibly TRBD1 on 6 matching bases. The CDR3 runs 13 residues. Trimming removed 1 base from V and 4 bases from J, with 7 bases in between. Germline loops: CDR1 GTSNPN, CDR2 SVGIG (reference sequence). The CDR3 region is CAWSEQGTGELFC. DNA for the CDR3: TGTGCCTGGAGTGAACAGGGCACCGGGGAGCTGTTTTGT.

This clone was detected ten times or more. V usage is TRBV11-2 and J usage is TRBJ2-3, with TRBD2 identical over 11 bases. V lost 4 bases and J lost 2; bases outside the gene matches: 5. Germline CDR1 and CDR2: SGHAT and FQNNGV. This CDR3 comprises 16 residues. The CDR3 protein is CASSSGLAGLTDTQYF. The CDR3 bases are TGTGCCAGCAGCTCTGGACTAGCGGGCCTCACAGATACGCAGTATTTT.

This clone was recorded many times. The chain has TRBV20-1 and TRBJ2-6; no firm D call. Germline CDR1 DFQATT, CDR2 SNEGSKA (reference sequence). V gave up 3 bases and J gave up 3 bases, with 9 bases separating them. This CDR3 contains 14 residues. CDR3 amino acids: CSASTVGGANVLTF. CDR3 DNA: TGCAGTGCTAGTACTGTCGGTGGGGCCAACGTCCTGACTTTC.

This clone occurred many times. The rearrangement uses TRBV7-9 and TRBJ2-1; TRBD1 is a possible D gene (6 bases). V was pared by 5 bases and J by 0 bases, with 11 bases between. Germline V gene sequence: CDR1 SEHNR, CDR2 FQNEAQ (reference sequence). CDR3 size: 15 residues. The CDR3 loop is CASSLEQGSYNEQFF. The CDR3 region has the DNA TGTGCCAGCAGCCTAGAACAGGGCTCCTACAATGAGCAGTTCTTC.

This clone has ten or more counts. The CDR3 loop is CASTYRGRTEAFF. The DNA of the CDR3 is TGTGCCAGCACCTACAGAGGACGGACTGAAGCTTTCTTT. The chain has TRBV28 and TRBJ1-1, with D uncertain. CDR3 length equals 13 residues. Germline V gene sequence: CDR1 MDHEN, CDR2 SYDVKM. Trimming removed 7 bases at V and 5 bases at J, with 14 bases between. The entire variable domain, with the rest obtained from reference TRBV28 and TRBJ1-1, is as follows: DVKVTQSSRYLVKRTGEKVFLECVQDMDHENMFWYRQDPGLGLRLIYFSYDVKMKEKGDIPEGYSVSREKKERFSLILESASTNQTSMYLCASTYRGRTEAFFGQGTRLTVV.

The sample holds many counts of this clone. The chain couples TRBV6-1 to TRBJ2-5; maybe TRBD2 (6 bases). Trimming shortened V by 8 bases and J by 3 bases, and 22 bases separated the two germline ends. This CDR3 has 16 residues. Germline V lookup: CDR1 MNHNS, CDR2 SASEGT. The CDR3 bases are TGTGCCAGCGGAATACTAAGAGGGAGGCTAAAAGAGACCCAGTACTTC. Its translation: CASGILRGRLKETQYF.

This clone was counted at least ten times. CDR3: CSANGQGISYEQYF. The CDR3 DNA follows: TGCAGCGCTAACGGGCAGGGAATCTCCTACGAGCAGTACTTC. The chain joins TRBV29-1 to TRBJ2-7; TRBD1 might be the D (5 bases). Per the germline V gene, CDR1 is SQVTM and CDR2 is ANQGSEA. This CDR3 is built from 14 residues. The V and J ends lost 7 bases and 0 bases respectively, with 16 bases between them.

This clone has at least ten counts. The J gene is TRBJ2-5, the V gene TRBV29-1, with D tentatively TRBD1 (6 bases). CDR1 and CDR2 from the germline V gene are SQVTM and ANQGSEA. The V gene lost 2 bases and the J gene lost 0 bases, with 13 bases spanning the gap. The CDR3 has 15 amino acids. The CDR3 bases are TGCAGCGTTGAATGGGGGCGGCGCTACCAAGAGACCCAGTACTTC. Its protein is CSVEWGRRYQETQYF.

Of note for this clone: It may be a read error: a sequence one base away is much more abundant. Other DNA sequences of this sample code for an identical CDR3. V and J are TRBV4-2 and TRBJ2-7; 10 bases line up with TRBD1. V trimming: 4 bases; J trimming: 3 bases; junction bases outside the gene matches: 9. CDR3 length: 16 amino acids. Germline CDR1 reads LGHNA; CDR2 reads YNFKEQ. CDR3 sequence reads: CASSLERDRGLYEQYF. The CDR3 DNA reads TGTGCCAGCAGCCTCGAGAGGGACAGGGGTCTCTACGAGCAGTACTTC.

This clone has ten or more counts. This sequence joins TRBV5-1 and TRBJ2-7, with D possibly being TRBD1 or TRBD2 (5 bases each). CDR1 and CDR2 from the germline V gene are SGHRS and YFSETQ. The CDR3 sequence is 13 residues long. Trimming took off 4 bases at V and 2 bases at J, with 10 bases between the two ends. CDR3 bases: TGCGCCAGCAGCCGGGACCATGCCTACGAGCAGTACTTC. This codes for CASSRDHAYEQYF.

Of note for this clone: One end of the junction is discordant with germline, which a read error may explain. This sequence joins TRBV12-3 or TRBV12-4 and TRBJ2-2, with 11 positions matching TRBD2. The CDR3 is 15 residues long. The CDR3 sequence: CASRLAGGPGVELFF. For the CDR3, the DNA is TGTGCCAGCAGATTAGCGGGGGGGCCGGGCGTGGAGCTGTTTTTT.

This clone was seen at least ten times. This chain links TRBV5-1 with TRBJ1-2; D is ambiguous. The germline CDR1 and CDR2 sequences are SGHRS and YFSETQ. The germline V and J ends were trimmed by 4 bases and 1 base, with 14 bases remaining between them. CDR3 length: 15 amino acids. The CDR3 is CASSPGRTLNYGYTF. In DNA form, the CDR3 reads TGCGCCAGCAGCCCGGGGAGGACCCTTAACTATGGCTACACCTTC.

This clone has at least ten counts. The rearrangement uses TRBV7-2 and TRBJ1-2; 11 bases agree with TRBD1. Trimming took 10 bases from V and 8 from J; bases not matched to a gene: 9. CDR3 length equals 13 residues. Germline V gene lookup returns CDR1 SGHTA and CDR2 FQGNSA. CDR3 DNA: TGTGCCACCCGGGACAGGGGGAATCCGGGCTACACCTTC. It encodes CATRDRGNPGYTF.

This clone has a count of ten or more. The CDR3 bases are TGTGCCAGCAGTCGAGACAGGGGGGAGACCCAGTACTTC. This codes for CASSRDRGETQYF. The J gene is TRBJ2-5, the V gene TRBV12-3 or TRBV12-4; TRBD1 agrees at 9 bases. With V trimmed by 5 bases and J by 5 bases, 3 bases remained unmatched. The CDR3 is made up of 13 amino acids.

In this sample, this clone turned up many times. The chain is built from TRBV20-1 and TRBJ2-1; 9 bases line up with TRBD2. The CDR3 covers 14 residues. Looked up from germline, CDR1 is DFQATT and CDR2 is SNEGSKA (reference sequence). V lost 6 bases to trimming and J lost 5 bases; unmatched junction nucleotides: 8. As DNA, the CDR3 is TGCAGTGCCCTGACTAGCGGATCGAACAATGAGCAGTTCTTC. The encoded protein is CSALTSGSNNEQFF.

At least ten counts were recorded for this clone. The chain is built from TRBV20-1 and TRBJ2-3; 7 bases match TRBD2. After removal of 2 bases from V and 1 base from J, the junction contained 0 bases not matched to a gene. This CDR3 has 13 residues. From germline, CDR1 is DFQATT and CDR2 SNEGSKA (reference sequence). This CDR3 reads CSARLAGTDTQYF. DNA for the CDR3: TGCAGTGCTAGACTAGCGGGCACAGATACGCAGTATTTT.

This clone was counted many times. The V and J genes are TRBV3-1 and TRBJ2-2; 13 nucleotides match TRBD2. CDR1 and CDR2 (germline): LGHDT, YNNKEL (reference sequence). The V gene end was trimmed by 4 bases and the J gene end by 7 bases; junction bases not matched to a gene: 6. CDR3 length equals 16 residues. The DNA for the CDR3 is TGTGCCAGCAGCCTTGGACTAGCGGGAGTTAACGGGGAGCTGTTTTTT. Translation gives CASSLGLAGVNGELFF.

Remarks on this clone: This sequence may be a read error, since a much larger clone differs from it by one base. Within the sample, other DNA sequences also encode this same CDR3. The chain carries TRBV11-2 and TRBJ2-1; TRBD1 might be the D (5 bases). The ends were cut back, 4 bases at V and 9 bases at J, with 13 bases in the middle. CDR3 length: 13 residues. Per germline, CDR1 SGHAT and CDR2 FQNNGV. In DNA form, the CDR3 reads TGTGCCAGCAGCTGGGGCAGCCTCGGTGAGCAGTTCTTC. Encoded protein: CASSWGSLGEQFF.